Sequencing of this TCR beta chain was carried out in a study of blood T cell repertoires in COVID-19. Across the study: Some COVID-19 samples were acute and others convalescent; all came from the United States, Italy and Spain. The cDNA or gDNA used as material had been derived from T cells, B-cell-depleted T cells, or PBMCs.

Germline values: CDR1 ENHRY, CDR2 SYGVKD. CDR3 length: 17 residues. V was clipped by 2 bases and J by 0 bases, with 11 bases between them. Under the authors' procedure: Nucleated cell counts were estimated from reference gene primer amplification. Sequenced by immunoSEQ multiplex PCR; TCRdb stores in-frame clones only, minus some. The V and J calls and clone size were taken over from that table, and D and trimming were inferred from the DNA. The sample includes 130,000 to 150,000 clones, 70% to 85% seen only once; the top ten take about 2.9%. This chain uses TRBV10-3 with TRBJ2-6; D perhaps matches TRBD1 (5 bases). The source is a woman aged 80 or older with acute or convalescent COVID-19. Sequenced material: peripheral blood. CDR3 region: CAISEMTVISGANVLTF. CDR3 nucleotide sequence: TGTGCCATCAGTGAGATGACAGTGATCTCTGGGGCCAACGTCCTGACTTTC.